One and the same sample provided the 25 T cell receptor beta chains below, sequenced in a study of T-cell memory formation after mild COVID-19. Each CDR3 protein is one row after TCRdb ran MiXCR on the 5' RACE reads. The sample has about 400,000 distinct CDR3 sequences; about 25% are singletons. Sequencing was done on a sample of PBMCs or a T cell subset sorted from them (not recorded which). These receptors all come from an adult woman who had mild COVID-19 (a few samples of this study predate the infection). Cell type and time point are not known.

This clonotype appeared a few times. The chain joins TRBV6-6 to TRBJ2-3; D is undetermined. V was clipped by 0 bases and J by 0 bases, with 10 bases between them. The germline CDR1 and CDR2 sequences are MNHNY and SVGAGI (reference sequence). CDR3 length: 16 amino acids. CDR3 sequence: CASSYSKYLSTDTQYF. The CDR3 region has the DNA TGTGCCAGCAGTTACTCTAAATACCTAAGCACAGATACGCAGTATTTT.

This clonotype has more than one count but fewer than ten. The chain uses TRBV4-3 and TRBJ2-2; D remains ambiguous. Germline V gene data show CDR1 as LGHNA and CDR2 as YSLEER. The CDR3 spans 16 residues. The V end lost 0 bases, the J end lost 0 bases, and 8 bases lay between the germline ends. Here the CDR3 DNA reads TGCGCCAGCAGCCAAGACAGCCCCGCGAACACCGGGGAGCTGTTTTTT. Translating it yields CASSQDSPANTGELFF.

V gene TRBV12-3 or TRBV12-4 combines with J gene TRBJ2-7; TRBD2 aligns across 10 bases. This CDR3 is built from 17 residues. Losses at the gene ends were 3 bases for V and 3 bases for J; bases not matched to a gene: 11. The DNA for the CDR3 is TGTGCCAGCAGTTTGGCTAGCGGGAGTTCCCCCTTCTACGAGCAGTACTTC. It codes for CASSLASGSSPFYEQYF.

V usage is TRBV11-3 and J usage is TRBJ2-1; 8 positions match TRBD2. The V gene end was trimmed by 5 bases and the J gene end by 7 bases; junction bases not matched to a gene: 10. The germline gives CDR1 SGHNT, CDR2 YENEEA. The CDR3 has 15 residues. The CDR3 DNA sequence: TGTGCCAGCAGCCCAATAGCGGGAATGAAGAATGAGCAGTTCTTC. Its translation: CASSPIAGMKNEQFF.

This chain links TRBV23-1 with TRBJ1-1; D is undetermined. Being an ORF, TRBV23-1 has a function that is uncertain. Deletions cut 5 bases from V and 0 bases from J, with 13 bases between. The CDR3 length is 15 residues. The DNA of the CDR3 is TGCGCCAGCAGTTTGCTGACACTCATGAACACTGAAGCTTTCTTT. Translating it yields CASSLLTLMNTEAFF.

The count of this clonotype is one. This rearrangement joins TRBV15 to TRBJ2-5, with 9 bases fitting TRBD2. Trimming removed 0 bases from V and 5 bases from J; junction bases left unmatched: 7. Per the germline V gene, CDR1 is LNHNV and CDR2 is YYDKDF (reference sequence). CDR3 length: 16 amino acids. CDR3 in DNA: TGTGCCACCAGCAGAGAGGCAGCGGGAGGTTTTGAGACCCAGTACTTC. This encodes CATSREAAGGFETQYF.

This rearrangement joins TRBV12-3 or TRBV12-4 to TRBJ1-1; D gene ambiguous. This CDR3 spans 12 amino acids. V shed 3 bases and J shed 1 base, with 3 bases lying between them. The CDR3 region is CASSLWNTEAFF. The CDR3 region has the DNA TGTGCCAGCAGTTTGTGGAACACTGAAGCTTTCTTT.

The rearrangement joins TRBV6-5 to TRBJ2-7; D is possibly TRBD1 (6 bases). The CDR3 length is 16 residues. Germline V CDR1 and CDR2: MNHEY, SVGAGI. V shed 0 bases and J shed 1 base, with 13 bases lying between them. CDR3 nucleotide sequence: TGTGCCAGCAGTTACTCGAGAAGGGGGAGATCCTACGAGCAGTACTTC. It codes for CASSYSRRGRSYEQYF.

This clonotype has just a few counts. The V gene is TRBV6-5, the J gene TRBJ1-1; D unresolved. Between the trimmed V and J ends, which lost 0 bases and 1 base, there was a span of 21 bases. CDR3 length equals 19 residues. Germline V lookup: CDR1 MNHEY, CDR2 SVGAGI. The CDR3 reads CASSYSVLSSYTRNTEAFF. For the CDR3, the DNA is TGTGCCAGCAGTTACTCTGTACTAAGTTCCTACACGAGGAACACTGAAGCTTTCTTT.

V usage is TRBV6-1 and J usage is TRBJ1-5; a possible D gene is TRBD1 (6 bases). The germline V gene encodes CDR1 MNHNS and CDR2 SASEGT. V dropped 6 bases and J dropped 6 bases, with 12 bases sitting between them. The CDR3 loop spans 13 amino acids. Here the CDR3 reads CASRMGAGQPQHF. DNA of the CDR3: TGTGCCAGCAGAATGGGGGCCGGTCAGCCCCAGCATTTT.

This clonotype was recorded a few times. The gene calls are TRBV3-1 and TRBJ2-1, with D possibly matching TRBD2 (5 bases). Trimming removed 4 bases at V and 4 bases at J, with 17 bases between. Germline CDR1 LGHDT, CDR2 YNNKEL (reference sequence). The CDR3 covers 16 residues. The CDR3 loop reads CASSPRGPGFYNEQFF. The CDR3 DNA reads TGTGCCAGCAGCCCAAGAGGCCCGGGATTTTACAATGAGCAGTTCTTC.

This clonotype was counted between two and nine times. The V and J genes are TRBV20-1 and TRBJ2-2; D not resolved. The germline V gene encodes CDR1 DFQATT and CDR2 SNEGSKA (reference sequence). The V end lost 3 bases, the J end lost 0 bases, and 8 bases lay between the germline ends. This CDR3 region has 14 residues. CDR3 nucleotides: TGCAGTGCTAGTACCTCCACGAACACCGGGGAGCTGTTTTTT. Protein sequence: CSASTSTNTGELFF.

CDR3 protein: CASSHPGQFFEQYF. The CDR3 coding sequence is TGTGCCAGCAGTCACCCGGGACAGTTCTTCGAGCAGTACTTC. The chain recombines TRBV2 with TRBJ2-7; 7 nucleotides agree with TRBD1. V was pared by 5 bases and J by 6 bases, with 10 bases of the junction left unmatched. CDR1 SNHLY and CDR2 FYNNEI come from the germline V gene. The CDR3 contains 14 residues.

This clonotype was seen a handful of times. The chain links TRBV14 to TRBJ2-1; D not certain. Germline V gene sequence: CDR1 SGHDN, CDR2 FVKESK. V lost 6 bases, J lost 12 bases, and 15 bases lay in between. The CDR3 is 12 residues long. CDR3 DNA: TGTGCCAGCAGGGCGCTAGGAGTGAGGCAGTTCTTC. Translated, it gives CASRALGVRQFF.

The chain is built from TRBV6-5 and TRBJ2-3; D is ambiguous. The V gene lost 0 bases and the J gene lost 6 bases, with 10 bases spanning the gap. Germline V gene sequence: CDR1 MNHEY, CDR2 SVGAGI. CDR3 length: 14 residues. Written as DNA, the CDR3 is TGTGCCAGCAGTTACTCGGGCCCCAGGGATACGCAGTATTTT. Translating gives CASSYSGPRDTQYF.

The CDR3 sequence is CASSTGLAQSSYNEQFF. CDR3 bases: TGCGCCAGCAGCACCGGACTAGCGCAGAGCTCCTACAATGAGCAGTTCTTC. The J gene is TRBJ2-1, the V gene TRBV5-1; 9 bases fit TRBD2. In germline, CDR1 is SGHRS, CDR2 YFSETQ. Trimming cost V 4 bases and J 0 bases; bases outside gene matches: 8. The CDR3 is made up of 17 amino acids.

The chain combines TRBV21-1 with TRBJ1-1; no check of the table's D call, TRBD1, against the DNA was made. TRBV21-1 is shown as a pseudogene. The CDR3 contains 14 residues. The chain's CDR3 is CARGQGIWAQEAFF. CDR3 bases: TGTGCCAGGGGACAGGGAATATGGGCCCAGGAAGCTTTCTTT.

The chain joins TRBV5-1 to TRBJ2-2; 9 bases align to TRBD1. The CDR3 is 17 amino acids. Unmatched junction bases numbered 9, after V lost 0 bases and J lost 6 bases. Per the germline V gene, CDR1 is SGHRS and CDR2 is YFSETQ. Written as DNA, the CDR3 is TGCGCCAGCAGCTTGGCCGGGACAGGGTTCCCCCCCGGGGAGCTGTTTTTT. Translation gives CASSLAGTGFPPGELFF. The complete variable domain, with remaining parts taken from reference TRBV5-1 and TRBJ2-2, reads KAGVTQTPRYLIKTRGQQVTLSCSPISGHRSVSWYQQTPGQGLQFLFEYFSETQRNKGNFPGRFSGRQFSNSRSEMNVSTLELGDSALYLCASSLAGTGFPPGELFFGEGSRLTVL.

In its sample, this clonotype was seen many times. The rearrangement joins TRBV12-3 or TRBV12-4 to TRBJ2-3; possible D gene TRBD1, 5 bases. This CDR3 has 15 residues. V lost 5 bases and J lost 0, with 12 bases in between. CDR3 nucleotide sequence: TGTGCCAGCAGTCCGGACACCTTTAGCACAGATACGCAGTATTTT. Its protein product is CASSPDTFSTDTQYF.

The rearrangement joins TRBV5-6 to TRBJ2-1; 7 positions match TRBD2. The germline CDR1 and CDR2 sequences are SGHDT and YYEEEE. The trim removed 3 bases at V and 2 bases at J, leaving 8 bases unmatched. CDR3 length: 16 residues. CDR3 region: CASSSCGSPPYNEQFF. In DNA, the CDR3 is TGTGCCAGCAGCTCGTGCGGGAGCCCACCCTACAATGAGCAGTTCTTC.

The rearrangement links TRBV5-5 to TRBJ2-1, with 8 bases matching TRBD2. Germline loops: CDR1 SGHKS, CDR2 YYEKEE (reference sequence). J lost 6 bases, V lost 4 bases, and 9 bases had no gene match. The length of the CDR3 is 15 residues. CDR3 bases: TGTGCCAGCAGCGCTCTAGCGGGCGATATCAATGAGCAGTTCTTC. Its protein product is CASSALAGDINEQFF.

This clonotype showed up just a few times. This chain connects TRBV5-1 to TRBJ2-7, with D possibly TRBD1 on 5 matching bases. CDR3 length equals 13 residues. CDR1 SGHRS and CDR2 YFSETQ come from the germline V gene. V was cut by 1 base and J by 5 bases, with 10 bases left in between. The CDR3 DNA follows: TGCGCCAGCAGCTTGCAGGGCTCACACGAGCAGTACTTC. Protein sequence: CASSLQGSHEQYF.

This chain joins TRBV27 and TRBJ1-1; D is possibly TRBD1 (5 bases). Trimming removed 5 bases from V and 1 base from J, with 11 bases in between. CDR3 length: 14 residues. Per germline, CDR1 MNHEY and CDR2 SMNVEV (reference sequence). DNA of the CDR3: TGTGCCAGCAGTCCCTTCCAGGGGAACACTGAAGCTTTCTTT. Encoded protein: CASSPFQGNTEAFF.

The genes are TRBV10-3 and TRBJ2-1, with unresolved D. This CDR3 comprises 15 residues. Looked up from germline, CDR1 is ENHRY and CDR2 is SYGVKD. V shed 4 bases and J shed 0 bases, with 10 bases lying between them. In DNA, the CDR3 is TGTGCCATCAGTGGGGCCGGCCTCTCCTACAATGAGCAGTTCTTC. Amino acid sequence: CAISGAGLSYNEQFF.

This clonotype turned up a few times. This sequence joins TRBV9 and TRBJ2-3; 13 bases map to TRBD2. The germline V gene has CDR1 SGDLS and CDR2 YYNGEE. The CDR3 has 18 amino acids. Germline trimming cut 4 bases from V and 0 bases from J; bases unmatched to any gene: 8. The CDR3 sequence is CASSSPGTSGESTDTQYF. The CDR3 bases are TGTGCCAGCAGCTCTCCCGGGACTAGCGGGGAGAGCACAGATACGCAGTATTTT.